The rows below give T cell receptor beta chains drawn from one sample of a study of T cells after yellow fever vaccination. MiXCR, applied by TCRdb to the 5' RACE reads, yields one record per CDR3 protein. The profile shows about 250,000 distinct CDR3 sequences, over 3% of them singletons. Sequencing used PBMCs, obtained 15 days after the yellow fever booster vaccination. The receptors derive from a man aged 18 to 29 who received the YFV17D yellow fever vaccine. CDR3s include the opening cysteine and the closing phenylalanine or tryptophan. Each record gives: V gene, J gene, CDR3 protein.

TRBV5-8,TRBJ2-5,CASRHRGGVADQETQYF
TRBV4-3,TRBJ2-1,CASSQLPSGVNEQFF
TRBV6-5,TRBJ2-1,CASSYGGRNEQFF
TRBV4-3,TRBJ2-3,CASSRGGGGRGFTDTQYF
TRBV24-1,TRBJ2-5,CATSDPGQGRETQYF
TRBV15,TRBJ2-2,CATSREQLTGELFF
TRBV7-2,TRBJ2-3,CASSLPTLPARYF
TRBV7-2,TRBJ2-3,CATARDRDTDTQYF
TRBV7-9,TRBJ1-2,CASSLTGQGPRDGYTF
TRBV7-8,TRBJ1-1,CASNPTGAQGAEAFF
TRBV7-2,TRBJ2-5,CASSLGGRGGETQYF
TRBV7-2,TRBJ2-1,CASSHGLYNEQFF
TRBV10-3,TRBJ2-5,CAISAEGQRETQYF
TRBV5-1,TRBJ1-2,CASSLSGYGQGYTF
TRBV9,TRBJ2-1,CASSGDSSYNEQFF
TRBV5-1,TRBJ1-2,CASSSTGTGFDYGYTF
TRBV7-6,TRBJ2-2,CASSFGTGKNTGELFF
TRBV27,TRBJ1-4,CASSSRGQGANEKLFF
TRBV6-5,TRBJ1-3,CASRTGGGGNTIYF
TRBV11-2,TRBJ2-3,CASSLVPGAETMDTQYF
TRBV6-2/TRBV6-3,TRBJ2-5,CASSYPFGLLEETQYF
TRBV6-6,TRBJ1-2,CASSYGTSYGYTF
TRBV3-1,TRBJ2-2,CASSQRLVDTGELFF
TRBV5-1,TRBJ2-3,CASSGDSGGAGDTQYF
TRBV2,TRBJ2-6,CASRIDRSGANVLTF
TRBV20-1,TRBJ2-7,CSARKAGILSYEQYF
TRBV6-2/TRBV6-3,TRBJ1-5,CASTRGGSNQPQHF
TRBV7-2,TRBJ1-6,CASSLNLGLASPLHF
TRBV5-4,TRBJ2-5,CASSLVGGSQETQYF
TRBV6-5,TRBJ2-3,CASSVGAGVDTQYF
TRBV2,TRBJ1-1,CASSDRTGLNTEAFF
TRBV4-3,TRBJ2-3,CASSQEVYTDTQYF
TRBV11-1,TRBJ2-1,CASSPRDRGRDEQFF
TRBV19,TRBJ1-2,CASSIDRRGGGYTF
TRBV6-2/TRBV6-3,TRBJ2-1,CASSSTLDRVIDNEQFF
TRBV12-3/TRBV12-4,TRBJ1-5,CASSLTADQPQHF
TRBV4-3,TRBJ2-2,CASSQEGWGTRRNAGELFF
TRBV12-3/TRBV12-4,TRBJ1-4,CASSSRDSRGEKLFF
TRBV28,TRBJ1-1,CASSFSLNTEAFF
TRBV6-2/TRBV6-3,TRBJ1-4,CASSFLAEKLFF
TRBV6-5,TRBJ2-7,CASRHYGTGSYEQYF
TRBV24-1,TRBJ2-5,CATSALEETQYF
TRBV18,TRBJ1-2,CASSPSPAQGGYTF
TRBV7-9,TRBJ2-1,CASSKKYRQALPYNEQFF
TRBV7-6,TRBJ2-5,CASGYRVGETQYF
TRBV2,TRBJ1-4,CASSGSTGAEKLFF
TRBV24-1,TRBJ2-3,CATSDNPSTSTDTQYF
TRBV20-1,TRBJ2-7,CSAWDSVSYEQYF
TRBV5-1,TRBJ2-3,CASSLTLRGGPADTQYF